The next 13 T cell receptor beta chains were all read from a single sample in a study of Ad26.COV2.S vaccination and SARS-CoV-2 variants. Clones were read by immunoSEQ multiplex PCR, and TCRdb kept only the in-frame ones, dropping some. The sample includes 300,000 to 500,000 clones, 70% to 90% of them seen just once. Specified treatment: about 20 received Ad26.COV2.S at low or high dose, single or two shots; about five received placebo; per-sample allocation not given. Day 63 after the first injection of vaccine or placebo was the sampling time. This material consisted of peripheral blood, taken in a trial of Ad26.COV2.S vaccine versus placebo. These receptors were collected from a person between 18 and 60 years old who received the Ad26.COV2.S COVID-19 vaccine or a placebo.

A word on this clone: The missing conserved phenylalanine or tryptophan at the end of this CDR3 makes a read error likely. The limits of the CDR3 on the DNA are not certain, so only TCRdb's listed CDR3 is given. The CDR3 spells CATSDGGQCAG. This chain links TRBV24-1 with TRBJ2-4; TRBD1 is taken as the D call from the table, unchecked against the DNA. The germline CDR1 and CDR2 sequences are KGHDR and SFDVKD. Including both end residues, the CDR3 is 11 amino acids long.

The chain's CDR3 is CASSLVSSGKETQYF. DNA for the CDR3: TGTGCCAGCAGCTTAGTGTCTAGCGGGAAAGAGACCCAGTACTTC. The rearrangement links TRBV7-9 to TRBJ2-5, with 9 bases fitting TRBD2. J gave up 3 bases and V 1 base, and 3 bases lay outside the gene matches. This CDR3 has 15 amino acids. The V gene's germline CDR1 is SEHNR and CDR2 FQNEAQ (reference sequence).

The chain recombines TRBV7-2 with TRBJ2-5; 8 bases align to TRBD2. The ends lost 2 bases at V and 4 bases at J; junction bases unmatched: 3. Germline V lookup: CDR1 SGHTA, CDR2 FQGNSA. The length of the CDR3 is 14 residues. CDR3 sequence reads: CASSLQRGLETQYF. The CDR3 DNA reads as TGTGCCAGCAGCTTACAGCGGGGGTTAGAGACCCAGTACTTC.

The chain links TRBV12-3 or TRBV12-4 to TRBJ2-3; TRBD2 might be the D (6 bases). Trimming took 1 base from V and 12 from J, leaving 11 bases between them. This CDR3 comprises 12 residues. CDR3 in DNA: TGTGCCAGCAGTTTAGGGACTACTTCACAGTATTTT. Its protein product is CASSLGTTSQYF.

V is TRBV6-5 and J is TRBJ2-7, with D uncertain. Germline V gives CDR1 MNHEY, CDR2 SVGAGI. V lost 7 bases, J lost 2 bases, and 12 bases lay in between. The CDR3 covers 13 residues. CDR3 DNA: TGTGCCAGCACCGGGTCCTACCCCTACGAGCAGTACTTC. This sequence encodes CASTGSYPYEQYF.

Concerning this clone itself: The CDR3 ends on some other residue instead of the conserved phenylalanine or tryptophan, so this is likely a read error. Because the CDR3's place on the DNA is in doubt, the DNA is left out and the CDR3 is given as listed by TCRdb. The chain links TRBV21-1 to TRBJ1-1. TRBV21-1 has pseudogene status. Both ends counted, the CDR3 spans 8 residues. CDR3 sequence reads: CASSKSLN.

The J gene is TRBJ2-2, the V gene TRBV6-5; the D gene is possibly TRBD1 (5 bases). The CDR3 runs 13 residues. Germline V CDR1 and CDR2: MNHEY, SVGAGI. The V and J ends lost 6 bases and 3 bases respectively, with 8 bases between them. This chain's CDR3 is CASSLTDTGELFF. CDR3 nucleotides: TGTGCCAGCAGCCTGACAGACACCGGGGAGCTGTTTTTT.

The chain recombines TRBV3-1 (or the pseudogene TRBV3-2) with TRBJ2-3, with D possibly called TRBD1 or TRBD2 (5 bases each). This CDR3 comprises 16 residues. Trimming removed 3 bases at V and 5 bases at J, with 18 bases between. The germline V gene encodes CDR1 LGHDT and CDR2 YNNKEL (reference sequence). CDR3 loop: CASSQSGAPRGDTQYF. CDR3 nucleotide sequence: TGTGCCAGCAGCCAGTCCGGGGCTCCACGGGGAGATACGCAGTATTTT.

This clone appeared a single time. J is TRBJ2-1 and V is TRBV5-1, with 10 bases aligning to TRBD2. Germline CDR1 is SGHRS and CDR2 is YFSETQ. V gave up 5 bases and J gave up 4 bases; unmatched junction bases: 0. This CDR3 spans 13 amino acids. The CDR3 loop reads CASRLAGYNEQFF. The CDR3 bases are TGCGCCAGCAGACTAGCGGGGTACAATGAGCAGTTCTTC.

The V and J genes are TRBV5-5 and TRBJ2-2; 8 nucleotides match TRBD1. The length of the CDR3 is 16 residues. The V segment lost 3 bases and the J segment 5 bases; nucleotides outside the gene matches: 9. Per the germline V gene, CDR1 is SGHKS and CDR2 is YYEKEE (reference sequence). CDR3 amino acids: CASSSRGRRDTGELFF. CDR3 coding DNA: TGTGCCAGCAGCTCCAGGGGGCGAAGGGATACCGGGGAGCTGTTTTTT.

The V gene is TRBV7-2, the J gene TRBJ1-1; D gene ambiguous. The CDR3 spans 13 residues. The germline V gene has CDR1 SGHTA and CDR2 FQGNSA. Trimming removed 3 bases from V and 1 base from J, with 6 bases in between. CDR3 sequence reads: CASSFDGNTEAFF. CDR3 DNA sequence: TGTGCCAGCAGCTTCGACGGGAACACTGAAGCTTTCTTT.

The chain employs TRBV5-4 and TRBJ1-4; D is undetermined. The CDR3 covers 18 residues. The germline gives CDR1 SGHNT, CDR2 YYREEE (reference sequence). The V end lost 4 bases, the J end lost 3 bases, and 22 bases lay between the germline ends. CDR3 sequence reads: CASSGGVWFRQPNEKLFF. The CDR3 DNA sequence: TGTGCCAGCAGCGGCGGCGTCTGGTTTCGGCAGCCTAATGAAAAACTGTTTTTT.

V gene TRBV19 combines with J gene TRBJ1-2, with D possibly being TRBD1 (5 bases). Germline-derived CDR1 and CDR2 are LNHDA and SQIVND (reference sequence). V was shortened by 0 bases and J by 4 bases, with 12 bases between the two germline ends. The CDR3 is made up of 15 amino acids. In DNA form, the CDR3 reads TGTGCCAGTAGTATAGACCCGGGACGGAGCTATGGCTACACCTTC. Protein: CASSIDPGRSYGYTF.